The rows below give T cell receptor beta chains drawn from one sample of a study of response to subunit inactivated influenza vaccine. TCRdb recomputed calls from the RT-PCR reads with MiXCR, one row per CDR3 protein. The sample contains a few hundred thousand distinct CDR3 sequences, about 12% of which appear only once. The input for sequencing was non-naive T cells sorted from PBMCs, taken approximately 15 days before vaccination. Receptor source: a man aged 45-65 years who received an inactivated influenza vaccine. Both conserved end residues are part of each CDR3. The order of the fields is V gene, J gene, clone size, D gene, CDR3 DNA, CDR3 protein. D genes are given only for firm matches. Clone size is not always given. Where it is, it says once, few, many or a class for expanded clones.

TRBV4-1	TRBJ1-1	.	.	TGCGCCAGCAGCCAAGATTTCGGGGGACGGCTGAACACTGAAGCTTTCTTT	CASSQDFGGRLNTEAFF
TRBV29-1	TRBJ2-1	many	TRBD2	TGCAGCGTGAGCGGGGGGGCCGATGAGCAGTTCTTC	CSVSGGADEQFF
TRBV12-3/TRBV12-4	TRBJ2-2	many	.	TGTGCCAGCAGTTTAGGGCAGAACACCGGGGAGCTGTTTTTT	CASSLGQNTGELFF
TRBV12-3/TRBV12-4	TRBJ1-2	few	TRBD1	TGTGCCAGCAGTTCCCGACAGGGGGTGGGAGGCTACACCTTC	CASSSRQGVGGYTF
TRBV7-2	TRBJ2-3	many	.	TGTGCCAGCAGCTTCGCCGGATCCGCAGATACGCAGTATTTT	CASSFAGSADTQYF
TRBV18	TRBJ2-1	.	.	TGTGCCAGCTTCCTGATAGGAGTTTACAATGAGCAGTTCTTC	CASFLIGVYNEQFF
TRBV6-2/TRBV6-3	TRBJ2-4	few	TRBD2	TGTGCCAGCAGTTATGGACCGCCGACTAGCGGGAGTAGGAACATTCAGTACTTC	CASSYGPPTSGSRNIQYF
TRBV12-3/TRBV12-4	TRBJ1-2	many	TRBD1	TGTGCCAGCAGTTTCCCCAGGGGGGGCTACACCTTC	CASSFPRGGYTF
TRBV20-1	TRBJ1-5	.	TRBD1	TGCTGTGCTAGAGAGGAGACAGGGGCAAATCAGCCCCAGCATTTT	CCAREETGANQPQHF
TRBV12-3/TRBV12-4	TRBJ2-7	many	TRBD1	TGTGCCAGCACCCGACAGGGGACCACCTACGAGCAGTACTTC	CASTRQGTTYEQYF
TRBV7-6	TRBJ2-1	.	TRBD2	TGTGCCAGCAGCAGGACTAGCGGGGGCTCCTACAATGAGCAGTTCTTC	CASSRTSGGSYNEQFF
TRBV20-1	TRBJ1-5	few	.	TGCAGTGCTAGGACCTTGCAGGGTGAGGGTCAGCCCCAGCATTTT	CSARTLQGEGQPQHF
TRBV4-3	TRBJ2-7	many	.	TGCGCCAGCAGCCAAGACTCAGCCTCCTACGAGCAGTACTTC	CASSQDSASYEQYF
TRBV4-3	TRBJ2-1	.	.	TGCGCCAGCAGCCAAGAATGGGAGAACAATGAGCAGTTCTTC	CASSQEWENNEQFF
TRBV20-1	TRBJ1-1	few	.	TGCAGTGCTAGAGAGGCAGGGGTGATGAACACTGAAGCTTTCTTT	CSAREAGVMNTEAFF
TRBV4-1	TRBJ2-1	.	.	TGCGCCAGCAGCCGAACGGTGGGCTTCCGAGGGGCGTCCAATGAGCAGTTCTTC	CASSRTVGFRGASNEQFF
TRBV4-2	TRBJ2-1	.	TRBD2	TGTGCCAGCAGCCGTGGGCTTAGCGGGAGTTCCTACAATGAGCAGTTCTTC	CASSRGLSGSSYNEQFF
TRBV3-1	TRBJ2-1	.	TRBD2	TGTGCCAGCAGCCAGGGACTAGCGGGACGAACGGAGCAGTTCTTC	CASSQGLAGRTEQFF
TRBV5-6	TRBJ2-7	few	.	TGTGCCAGCAGCTTCCACTACGAGCAGTACTTC	CASSFHYEQYF
TRBV7-9	TRBJ1-6	few	.	TGTGCCAGCTCTCTCTACAGGAACAATTCACCCCTCCACTTT	CASSLYRNNSPLHF
TRBV27	TRBJ2-7	many	TRBD1	TGTGCCAGCATGGACCCGGGACAGGAGCAGTACTTC	CASMDPGQEQYF
TRBV12-3/TRBV12-4	TRBJ1-1	many	.	TGTGCCAGCAGTTTCGGGGGGGCCATCACTGAAGCTTTCTTT	CASSFGGAITEAFF
TRBV7-2	TRBJ1-1	.	TRBD1	TGTGCCAGCAGCTCAGCAGGGCAGGGGGCAGCGGAAGCTTTCTTT	CASSSAGQGAAEAFF
TRBV7-2	TRBJ2-3	many	TRBD2	TGTGCCAGCAGCAAAATTAGCGGGGGGGCCCCAGATACGCAGTATTTT	CASSKISGGAPDTQYF
TRBV7-8	TRBJ2-7	many	TRBD1	TGTGCCAGCAGCTTAGAATCAGGGGGCAAGTACGAGCAGTACTTC	CASSLESGGKYEQYF
TRBV28	TRBJ1-2	few	.	TGTGCCAGCAGAATTGACGCTAACTATGGCTACACCTTC	CASRIDANYGYTF
TRBV12-3/TRBV12-4	TRBJ1-2	many	TRBD1	TGTGCCAGCAGTTTAGGACAGGGAGGGGGTTATGAGTATGGCTACACCTTC	CASSLGQGGGYEYGYTF
TRBV6-2/TRBV6-3	TRBJ2-7	few	TRBD1	TGTGCCAGTAATCGGGGGACAGGGGCTTACGAGCAGTACTTC	CASNRGTGAYEQYF
TRBV11-2	TRBJ2-3	few	TRBD1	TGTGCCAGCAGCTTAGAGGGTGGCGGGACAGGGGGCGTCGGGAGAACAGATACGCAGTATTTT	CASSLEGGGTGGVGRTDTQYF
TRBV23-1	TRBJ2-2	.	.	TGCGCCAGCAGTCAATCTACGGAGGGGGTCAATCAAGTCGAGGGCGTTAGCGGGGAGCTGTTTTTT	CASSQSTEGVNQVEGVSGELFF
TRBV2	TRBJ2-3	few	.	TGTGCCAGCAGCCATATGTCGGGACCAGATACGCAGTATTTT	CASSHMSGPDTQYF
TRBV24-1	TRBJ2-1	many	.	TGTGCCACCAGTGATTTTTACAATGAGCAGTTCTTC	CATSDFYNEQFF
TRBV21-1	TRBJ2-1	many	.	TGTGCCAGCAGCAAAAATCAGGGGGCTGTCCATGAGCAGTTCTTC	CASSKNQGAVHEQFF
TRBV7-2	TRBJ2-3	.	.	TGTGCCAGCAGGGCCGGGACGGACGGGGCGCAGTATTTT	CASRAGTDGAQYF
TRBV6-5	TRBJ2-4	.	.	TGTGCCAGCAGTTACTCGCCGGGAGCCAAAAACATTCAGTACTTC	CASSYSPGAKNIQYF
TRBV29-1	TRBJ1-2	few	TRBD1	TGCAGCGTTGGGGGGGACAGGGTCCAAGGCTACACCTTC	CSVGGDRVQGYTF
TRBV14	TRBJ1-1	few	.	TGTGCCAGCAGCGAATACTACAGGGATCGGGGTGAAGCTTTCTTT	CASSEYYRDRGEAFF
TRBV5-1	TRBJ1-1	.	.	TGCGCCAGCAGCTTGGGGGACACCCTGAACACTGAAGCTTCCTTT	CASSLGDTLNTEASF